Listed here are 25 T cell receptor beta chains from one sample, sequenced in a study of T cell changes during pregnancy in multiple sclerosis. Profiling relied on immunoSEQ multiplex PCR, and the TCRdb table lists in-frame clones only, not all of them. The repertoire has approximately 92,000 clones, about 94% of them found once; the top ten carry over 0.85%. The starting material was peripheral blood, obtained after pregnancy. Receptor source: a female donor with multiple sclerosis, enrolled in a pregnancy study.

The rearrangement uses TRBV4-2 and TRBJ2-3, with D maybe TRBD2 (5 bases). V lost 0 bases and J lost 0, with 13 bases in between. The CDR3 contains 17 residues. Germline CDR1 and CDR2: LGHNA and YNFKEQ. The CDR3 protein is CASSQESSGVSTDTQYF. CDR3 sequence (DNA): TGTGCCAGCAGCCAAGAATCGAGCGGTGTTAGCACAGATACGCAGTATTTT.

J is TRBJ1-1 and V is TRBV18; 8 nucleotides align to TRBD1. This CDR3 has 14 amino acids. Germline CDR1 reads KGHSH; CDR2 reads LQKENI. V gave up 2 bases and J gave up 4 bases; unmatched junction bases: 3. CDR3 sequence (DNA): TGTGCCAGCTCACCAAACACAGGGGGCACTGAAGCTTTCTTT. Encoded protein: CASSPNTGGTEAFF.

The chain is built from TRBV19 and TRBJ1-5; weak D call: TRBD1 (6 bases). The germline V and J ends were trimmed by 10 bases and 0 bases, with 19 bases remaining between them. This CDR3 is 16 amino acids long. CDR1 and CDR2 (germline): LNHDA, SQIVND (reference sequence). The CDR3 loop reads CATTGRGVYSNQPQHF. The CDR3 nucleotides read TGTGCCACTACTGGGAGGGGGGTCTATAGCAATCAGCCCCAGCATTTT.

The CDR3 region is CASSFGLGGNQPQHF. The CDR3 DNA sequence: TGTGCCAGCAGCTTTGGGTTGGGAGGGAATCAGCCCCAGCATTTT. This chain connects TRBV5-5 to TRBJ1-5, with D unresolved. The V end lost 2 bases, the J end lost 4 bases, and 13 bases lay between the germline ends. Germline-derived CDR1 and CDR2 are SGHKS and YYEKEE (reference sequence). The CDR3 consists of 15 residues.

V and J are TRBV4-1 and TRBJ1-1; D remains ambiguous. The CDR3 totals 15 residues. V lost 0 bases, J lost 3 bases, and 11 bases lay in between. Germline-derived CDR1 and CDR2 are MGHRA and YSYEKL. The CDR3 reads CASSQEGGPYTEAFF. DNA of the CDR3: TGCGCCAGCAGCCAAGAGGGTGGGCCTTACACTGAAGCTTTCTTT.

The rearrangement links TRBV4-1 to TRBJ1-5; 7 bases match TRBD1. The trim removed 5 bases at V and 0 bases at J, leaving 16 bases unmatched. Germline assignment: CDR1 MGHRA and CDR2 YSYEKL. The CDR3 has 19 amino acids. CDR3 DNA sequence: TGCGCCAGCAGCTACCGACAGGGACCCACACCGAATAGCAATCAGCCCCAGCATTTT. Its translation is CASSYRQGPTPNSNQPQHF.

V and J are TRBV19 and TRBJ1-4; D is unresolved. V lost 10 bases and J 0 bases, leaving 12 bases between the germline ends. This CDR3 contains 14 residues. The germline V gene has CDR1 LNHDA and CDR2 SQIVND (reference sequence). The CDR3 region is CATSDSSTNEKLFF. The CDR3 DNA follows: TGTGCCACCTCGGACTCCTCAACTAATGAAAAACTGTTTTTT.

The chain uses TRBV7-9 and TRBJ1-2, with 9 nucleotides matching TRBD1. The CDR3 has 16 amino acids. CDR1 is SEHNR and CDR2 is FQNEAQ in the germline V gene (reference sequence). V trimming: 1 base; J trimming: 4 bases; junction bases outside the gene matches: 7. In DNA, the CDR3 is TGTGCCAGCAGCTTAGGGTCGGGACAGGGAGTCTATGGCTACACCTTC. Encoded protein: CASSLGSGQGVYGYTF.

V gene TRBV5-4 combines with J gene TRBJ1-1; maybe TRBD1 (5 bases). Germline-derived CDR1 and CDR2 are SGHNT and YYREEE (reference sequence). V lost 4 bases to trimming and J lost 0 bases, with 13 bases between them. The CDR3 has 15 residues. CDR3 in DNA: TGTGCCAGCAGCCCCCCGGCGGGACTGAACACTGAAGCTTTCTTT. It codes for CASSPPAGLNTEAFF.

The chain uses TRBV29-1 and TRBJ2-7; 13 positions agree with TRBD2. Per the germline V gene, CDR1 is SQVTM and CDR2 is ANQGSEA. This CDR3 is built from 15 residues. V was clipped by 5 bases and J by 4 bases; unmatched bases: 8. The CDR3 nucleotides are TGCAGCGTTTCGGGGACTAGCGGGATAATATACGAGCAGTACTTC. Protein sequence: CSVSGTSGIIYEQYF.

The chain employs TRBV6-6 and TRBJ2-1; 8 bases are shared with TRBD2. Germline trimming cut 4 bases from V and 6 bases from J; bases unmatched to any gene: 8. The CDR3 spans 15 residues. Germline V gene data show CDR1 as MNHNY and CDR2 as SVGAGI (reference sequence). CDR3 coding DNA: TGTGCCAGCAGTTTAACCGGGACTAGAGGCAATGAGCAGTTCTTC. Amino acid sequence: CASSLTGTRGNEQFF.

J is TRBJ1-5 and V is TRBV5-5; D not resolved. V was clipped by 0 bases and J by 4 bases, with 11 bases between them. The CDR3 length is 15 residues. Germline V lookup: CDR1 SGHKS, CDR2 YYEKEE (reference sequence). CDR3 amino acids: CASSLDFRRNQPQHF. The CDR3 bases are TGTGCCAGCAGCTTGGATTTCAGGAGGAATCAGCCCCAGCATTTT.

This chain joins TRBV4-3 and TRBJ2-3; weak D call: TRBD1 (5 bases). The V gene's germline CDR1 is LGHNA and CDR2 YSLEER. There are 15 residues in the CDR3. Trimming pared 4 bases from V and 7 bases from J, leaving 18 bases between. The CDR3 nucleotides are TGCGCCAGCAGCCCCCGGGCCGCGCGGACAAATACGCAGTATTTT. Translating gives CASSPRAARTNTQYF.

The chain joins TRBV19 to TRBJ1-4, with D possibly being TRBD1 (6 bases). Trimming removed 5 bases from V and 4 bases from J, with 14 bases in between. Looked up from germline, CDR1 is LNHDA and CDR2 is SQIVND (reference sequence). CDR3 length equals 15 residues. CDR3 in DNA: TGTGCCAGTAGTGAGGGGGGGTTGATTAATGAAAAACTGTTTTTT. Its translation: CASSEGGLINEKLFF. Full variable domain (rest looked up from reference TRBV19 and TRBJ1-4): DGGITQSPKYLFRKEGQNVTLSCEQNLNHDAMYWYRQDPGQGLRLIYYSQIVNDFQKGDIAEGYSVSREKKESFPLTVTSAQKNPTAFYLCASSEGGLINEKLFFGSGTQLSVL.

V is TRBV2 and J is TRBJ2-2, with 8 bases aligning to TRBD2. The germline gives CDR1 SNHLY, CDR2 FYNNEI. CDR3 size: 16 residues. Trimming took 7 bases from V and 1 from J; bases not matched to a gene: 8. In nucleotides, the CDR3 is TGTGCCAGCAAACCGCCGGGACTAGGGAACACCGGGGAGCTGTTTTTT. Its translation is CASKPPGLGNTGELFF.

V is TRBV7-6 and J is TRBJ2-5; the match to TRBD2 covers 7 bases. J was trimmed by 7 bases and V by 5 bases; bases with no gene match: 10. The CDR3 has 14 residues. Germline CDR1 SGHVS, CDR2 FNYEAQ. This CDR3 is CASSPRGGGGTQYF. The DNA for the CDR3 is TGTGCCAGCAGCCCGCGAGGCGGGGGTGGGACCCAGTACTTC. The variable domain in full, completed from reference TRBV7-6 and TRBJ2-5, reads GAGVSQSPRYKVTKRGQDVALRCDPISGHVSLYWYRQALGQGPEFLTYFNYEAQQDKSGLPNDRFSAERPEGSISTLTIQRTEQRDSAMYRCASSPRGGGGTQYFGPGTRLLVL.

The V gene is TRBV4-2, the J gene TRBJ1-4, with 10 bases that match TRBD1. Germline V gene sequence: CDR1 LGHNA, CDR2 YNFKEQ. The CDR3 runs 18 residues. Trimming at V came to 1 base and at J to 8 bases, leaving 13 bases not matched to a gene. The CDR3 is CASSQAGTGEEEHEKLFF. The CDR3 DNA sequence: TGTGCCAGCAGCCAAGCCGGGACAGGGGAGGAGGAGCACGAAAAACTGTTTTTT.

This chain uses TRBV11-3 with TRBJ2-7, with D possibly being TRBD2 (7 bases). The CDR3 spans 14 residues. Germline V gene sequence: CDR1 SGHNT, CDR2 YENEEA. Trimming took 2 bases from V and 2 from J, leaving 10 bases between them. The DNA for the CDR3 is TGTGCCAGCAGCTTACGGGGGGCGGCCTACGAGCAGTACTTC. Translation gives CASSLRGAAYEQYF.

The DNA for the CDR3 is TGCGCCATCTCGAGCGGGAGGGACTACAATGAGCAGTTCTTC. Translation gives CAISSGRDYNEQFF. The rearrangement uses TRBV5-1 and TRBJ2-1; 10 positions agree with TRBD2. The CDR3 is 14 amino acids. Per germline, CDR1 SGHRS and CDR2 YFSETQ. V lost 9 bases, J lost 3 bases, and 6 bases stayed unmatched.

DNA for the CDR3: TGTGCCAGCAGCCGTTGGCTAGCGGGAGAGGCTACCGGGGAGCTGTTTTTT. Translating it yields CASSRWLAGEATGELFF. The chain recombines TRBV7-6 with TRBJ2-2, with 10 bases fitting TRBD2. With 5 bases clipped from V and 5 bases from J, the junction kept 11 bases outside the gene matches. Germline CDR1 and CDR2: SGHVS and FNYEAQ. The CDR3 runs 17 residues.

The chain links TRBV6-6 to TRBJ2-3; no reliable D call. The germline gives CDR1 MNHNY, CDR2 SVGAGI (reference sequence). CDR3 length equals 11 residues. Trimming took 5 bases from V and 9 from J, leaving 9 bases between them. The CDR3 spells CASSEFATQYF. In DNA, the CDR3 is TGTGCCAGCAGTGAGTTCGCGACGCAGTATTTT.

The V call is TRBV10-3, the J call TRBJ2-3; TRBD2 matches at 15 bases. This CDR3 is 14 amino acids long. After removal of 10 bases from V and 5 bases from J, the junction contained 4 bases not matched to a gene. From germline, CDR1 is ENHRY and CDR2 SYGVKD. The CDR3 DNA is TGTGCCACCGGGGGACTAGCGGGAGGAGATACGCAGTATTTT. Its translation: CATGGLAGGDTQYF.

The chain has TRBV19 and TRBJ2-2, with D perhaps TRBD2 (5 bases). Germline CDR1 reads LNHDA; CDR2 reads SQIVND (reference sequence). The CDR3 consists of 13 residues. Trimming removed 7 bases at V and 13 bases at J, with 19 bases between. CDR3 coding DNA: TGTGCCAGTACTTCCGGCGCCTCCGAGGGGCTGTTTTTT. Its protein is CASTSGASEGLFF.

The chain is built from TRBV2 and TRBJ2-2; 10 bases align to TRBD2. CDR1 and CDR2 (germline): SNHLY, FYNNEI. This CDR3 contains 18 residues. V gave up 3 bases and J gave up 4 bases; unmatched junction bases: 11. The CDR3 DNA is TGTGCCAGCAGTGAGGCGCGAGCGGGAGGGCCCAGCACCGGGGAGCTGTTTTTT. This codes for CASSEARAGGPSTGELFF.

The chain is built from TRBV5-1 and TRBJ1-3; the D is unclear. The CDR3 extends over 14 amino acids. The V gene lost 4 bases and the J gene lost 0 bases, with 8 bases spanning the gap. Germline V gives CDR1 SGHRS, CDR2 YFSETQ. The CDR3 reads CASSTVSSGNTIYF. CDR3 nucleotide sequence: TGCGCCAGCAGCACCGTGAGCTCTGGAAACACCATATATTTT.